Following are 23 T cell receptor beta chains from one sample sequenced in a study of OX40 agonist ivuxolimab in advanced cancers. Some clones are missing from TCRdb's copy, which holds only in-frame ones; the method was immunoSEQ multiplex PCR. This sample yields some 60,000 clones, of which roughly 90% are seen a single time; about 13% belongs to the top ten. The sample consisted of CD4+ or CD8+ T cells sorted from blood, taken in a trial of the OX40 agonist ivuxolimab. These receptors originate from an adult with an advanced solid tumor such as melanoma, head and neck, liver or kidney cancer.

The chain employs TRBV4-3 and TRBJ2-2; D is undetermined. The CDR3 runs to 14 residues. Germline V gene sequence: CDR1 LGHNA, CDR2 YSLEER. Trimming took off 0 bases at V and 4 bases at J, with 6 bases between the two ends. CDR3 residues: CASSQDYLTGELFF. The CDR3 DNA reads TGCGCCAGCAGCCAAGACTATCTCACCGGGGAGCTGTTTTTT.

V and J are TRBV27 and TRBJ1-2; TRBD1 might be the D (5 bases). V lost 6 bases and J 4 bases, leaving 18 bases between the germline ends. CDR1 MNHEY and CDR2 SMNVEV come from the germline V gene (reference sequence). The length of the CDR3 is 15 residues. The CDR3 sequence: CASRPRGVDRYGYTF. The CDR3 DNA is TGTGCCAGCAGACCTCGGGGGGTAGATCGCTATGGCTACACCTTC.

The chain joins TRBV6-5 to TRBJ2-7, with TRBD1 matching over 7 bases. Germline V gives CDR1 MNHEY, CDR2 SVGAGI. Unmatched junction bases numbered 6, after V lost 8 bases and J lost 2 bases. The CDR3 is 13 residues long. This CDR3 reads CASATGVPYEQYF. In nucleotides, the CDR3 is TGTGCCAGCGCTACAGGGGTCCCCTACGAGCAGTACTTC.

V is TRBV7-9 and J is TRBJ2-3; either TRBD1 or TRBD2 may fit D (6 bases each). With 6 bases removed from V and 3 bases from J, the gap between germline ends came to 13 bases. The CDR3 is 14 residues long. Per the germline V gene, CDR1 is SEHNR and CDR2 is FQNEAQ (reference sequence). CDR3 sequence: CASRQGLGTDTQYF. In DNA form, the CDR3 reads TGTGCCAGCAGACAGGGACTTGGAACAGATACGCAGTATTTT.

About this clone: This CDR3 is also generated by other DNA sequences in the sample. The V and J genes are TRBV6-5 and TRBJ2-7, with TRBD2 as a possible D gene (5 bases). The CDR3 is made up of 11 amino acids. Germline V CDR1 and CDR2: MNHEY, SVGAGI. V lost 5 bases and J lost 3, with 5 bases in between. The CDR3 sequence is CASSRGYEQYF. CDR3 coding DNA: TGTGCCAGCAGTCGGGGCTACGAGCAGTACTTC.

The V gene is TRBV5-6, the J gene TRBJ1-1; possible D gene TRBD1, 5 bases. The CDR3 spans 16 residues. The V end was cut by 3 bases, the J end by 11 bases, with 26 bases between. Germline V gene sequence: CDR1 SGHDT, CDR2 YYEEEE. The CDR3 sequence is CASSSNPFGAANGAFF. The CDR3 nucleotides read TGTGCCAGCAGCTCCAACCCCTTCGGGGCAGCCAATGGGGCTTTCTTT. The variable domain in full, completed from reference TRBV5-6 and TRBJ1-1, reads DAGVTQSPTHLIKTRGQQVTLRCSPKSGHDTVSWYQQALGQGPQFIFQYYEEEERQRGNFPDRFSGHQFPNYSSELNVNALLLGDSALYLCASSSNPFGAANGAFFGQGTRLTVV.

The chain recombines TRBV5-6 with TRBJ1-1; no clear D. The CDR3 length is 14 residues. Germline CDR1 and CDR2: SGHDT and YYEEEE. Trimming pared 1 base from V and 3 bases from J, leaving 10 bases between. DNA of the CDR3: TGTGCCAGCAGCTTGCGTATGGATTACACTGAAGCTTTCTTT. It translates to CASSLRMDYTEAFF.

This clone occurred a few times. The CDR3 loop is CASSIELTAGTEAFF. The CDR3 bases are TGTGCCAGTAGTATAGAGCTGACAGCCGGCACTGAAGCTTTCTTT. This chain connects TRBV19 to TRBJ1-1; D may be TRBD1 (5 bases). Germline V CDR1 and CDR2: LNHDA, SQIVND (reference sequence). This CDR3 contains 15 residues. Between the trimmed V and J ends, which lost 0 bases and 4 bases, there was a span of 12 bases.

This chain uses TRBV7-6 with TRBJ2-2, with a tentative D call TRBD2 (5 bases). Trimming stripped 1 base from V and 6 bases from J, with 9 bases between. The CDR3 consists of 14 residues. Per germline, CDR1 SGHVS and CDR2 FNYEAQ. CDR3 in amino acids: CASSLELAAGELFF. The CDR3 nucleotides are TGTGCCAGCAGCTTAGAGCTAGCAGCCGGGGAGCTGTTTTTT.

This sequence joins TRBV6-1 and TRBJ2-5, with a tentative D call TRBD1 (6 bases). V gave up 7 bases and J gave up 5 bases, with 17 bases separating them. CDR3 length equals 14 residues. Germline CDR1 reads MNHNS; CDR2 reads SASEGT. The CDR3 region has the DNA TGTGCCAGCAACCACAGGGCCCAGAGGGAGACCCAGTACTTC. It translates to CASNHRAQRETQYF.

This sequence joins TRBV21-1 and TRBJ1-2. TRBV21-1 is assigned pseudogene status. The CDR3 has 13 amino acids. CDR3 sequence reads: CASSKTEDHGYTF. The CDR3 nucleotides read TGTGCCAGCAGCAAAACGGAGGACCATGGCTACACCTTC.

The chain employs TRBV6-5 and TRBJ1-1; D may be TRBD1 (5 bases). Trimming pared 6 bases from V and 4 bases from J, leaving 12 bases between. Germline CDR1 is MNHEY and CDR2 is SVGAGI. The CDR3 is made up of 13 amino acids. The CDR3 region is CASSNGAGTEAFF. The CDR3 DNA sequence: TGTGCCAGCAGCAACGGGGCGGGCACTGAAGCTTTCTTT.

The J gene is TRBJ2-3, the V gene TRBV4-1, with 8 bases matching TRBD2. This CDR3 has 16 residues. Germline CDR1 and CDR2: MGHRA and YSYEKL. The V gene end was trimmed by 0 bases and the J gene end by 3 bases; junction bases not matched to a gene: 5. The CDR3 spells CASSQDSGGRTDTQYF. The CDR3 nucleotides read TGCGCCAGCAGCCAAGATTCGGGCGGGAGGACAGATACGCAGTATTTT.

This chain links TRBV4-1 with TRBJ1-5; D is unclear. Looked up from germline, CDR1 is MGHRA and CDR2 is YSYEKL. V lost 0 bases and J 0 bases, leaving 9 bases between the germline ends. This CDR3 is 16 amino acids long. The CDR3 loop reads CASSQESGRSNQPQHF. CDR3 DNA sequence: TGCGCCAGCAGCCAAGAATCAGGTCGTAGCAATCAGCCCCAGCATTTT.

The DNA of the CDR3 is TGCGCCAGCAGCCAAGATGCCCCAGTGGCTTGGGGGGAAAACACCGGGGAGCTGTTTTTT. It specifies CASSQDAPVAWGENTGELFF. The chain links TRBV4-3 to TRBJ2-2; maybe TRBD2 (6 bases). CDR3 length: 20 residues. From germline, CDR1 is LGHNA and CDR2 YSLEER. Trimming cost V 0 bases and J 2 bases, with 22 bases left between them.

This sequence joins TRBV25-1 and TRBJ2-7; D not resolved. The germline gives CDR1 MGHDK, CDR2 SYGVNS. The CDR3 has 12 residues. The V and J ends lost 1 base and 2 bases respectively, with 3 bases between them. The CDR3, as DNA: TGTGCCAGCAGTGAATTCACCTACGAGCAGTACTTC. Its protein is CASSEFTYEQYF.

The J gene is TRBJ2-1, the V gene TRBV7-9; tentative D call: TRBD1 (6 bases). Per germline, CDR1 SEHNR and CDR2 FQNEAQ (reference sequence). V was shortened by 4 bases and J by 0 bases, with 16 bases between the two germline ends. This CDR3 has 17 amino acids. In nucleotides, the CDR3 is TGTGCCAGCAGCTCAGGACAGACCCCGAGCTCCTACAATGAGCAGTTCTTC. Its translation: CASSSGQTPSSYNEQFF.

This clone came up once. The chain carries TRBV2 and TRBJ1-2, with a weak D call TRBD1 (6 bases). CDR3 size: 15 residues. Germline CDR1 SNHLY, CDR2 FYNNEI. Trimming removed 7 bases at V and 4 bases at J, with 19 bases between. DNA for the CDR3: TGTGCCAGCACCCGAGGGGGGTTAGTTTCCTATGGCTACACCTTC. Encoded protein: CASTRGGLVSYGYTF. Complete variable domain (other parts from reference TRBV2 and TRBJ1-2): EPEVTQTPSHQVTQMGQEVILRCVPISNHLYFYWYRQILGQKVEFLVSFYNNEISEKSEIFDDQFSVERPDGSNFTLKIRSTKLEDSAMYFCASTRGGLVSYGYTFGSGTRLTVV.

The gene calls are TRBV5-6 and TRBJ2-7; 9 bases match TRBD2. The CDR3 has 14 amino acids. Trimming took 2 bases from V and 6 from J; bases not matched to a gene: 6. CDR1 SGHDT and CDR2 YYEEEE come from the germline V gene. CDR3 residues: CASSFSGRVTEQYF. CDR3 in DNA: TGTGCCAGCAGCTTTAGCGGGAGAGTAACCGAGCAGTACTTC.

V and J are TRBV27 and TRBJ2-7, with D uncertain. The germline CDR1 and CDR2 sequences are MNHEY and SMNVEV (reference sequence). The CDR3 covers 13 residues. V was shortened by 6 bases and J by 7 bases, with 16 bases between the two germline ends. The CDR3 DNA reads TGTGCCAGCAGGATAACGGGTCCGGGTGAGCAGTACTTC. It encodes CASRITGPGEQYF.

This clone was seen just once. The chain couples TRBV4-1 to TRBJ1-3; D is undetermined. CDR1 and CDR2 from the germline V gene are MGHRA and YSYEKL. The CDR3 extends over 15 amino acids. The germline V and J ends were trimmed by 0 bases and 7 bases, with 13 bases remaining between them. CDR3 sequence reads: CASSQDRNVGNTIYF. In DNA form, the CDR3 reads TGCGCCAGCAGCCAAGACCGCAATGTAGGCAACACCATATATTTT.

CDR3 protein: CASSGSTYNEQFF. The CDR3 DNA is TGTGCCAGCAGCGGGAGCACCTACAATGAGCAGTTCTTC. The V and J genes are TRBV9 and TRBJ2-1; D remains unclear. The CDR3 consists of 13 residues. Trimming took 3 bases from V and 2 from J, leaving 6 bases between them. CDR1 is SGDLS, CDR2 YYNGEE, per germline. Combining the CDR3 with reference TRBV9 and TRBJ2-1 gives the whole variable domain DSGVTQTPKHLITATGQRVTLRCSPRSGDLSVYWYQQSLDQGLQFLIQYYNGEERAKGNILERFSAQQFPDLHSELNLSSLELGDSALYFCASSGSTYNEQFFGPGTRLTVL.

This sequence joins TRBV28 and TRBJ2-7; 8 positions match TRBD1. CDR3 size: 14 residues. CDR1 and CDR2 (germline): MDHEN, SYDVKM. V shed 5 bases, J shed 5 bases, and the junction held 8 bases outside the gene matches. Written as DNA, the CDR3 is TGTGCCAGCAGTCAGGACAGGGATCGCCACGAGCAGTACTTC. Its protein is CASSQDRDRHEQYF.